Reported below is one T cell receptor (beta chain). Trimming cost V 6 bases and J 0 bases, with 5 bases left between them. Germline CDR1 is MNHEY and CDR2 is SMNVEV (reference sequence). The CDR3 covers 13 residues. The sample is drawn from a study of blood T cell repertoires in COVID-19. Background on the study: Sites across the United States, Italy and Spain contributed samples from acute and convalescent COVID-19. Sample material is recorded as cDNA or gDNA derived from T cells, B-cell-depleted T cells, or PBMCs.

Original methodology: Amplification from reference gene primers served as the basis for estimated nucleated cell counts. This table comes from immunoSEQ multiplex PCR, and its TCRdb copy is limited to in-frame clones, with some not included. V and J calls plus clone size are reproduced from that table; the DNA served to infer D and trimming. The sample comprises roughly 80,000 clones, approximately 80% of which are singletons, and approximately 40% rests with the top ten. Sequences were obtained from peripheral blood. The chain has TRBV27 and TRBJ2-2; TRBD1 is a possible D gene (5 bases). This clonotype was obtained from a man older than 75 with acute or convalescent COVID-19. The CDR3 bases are TGTGCCAGCAGACAGGCGAACACCGGGGAGCTGTTTTTT. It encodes CASRQANTGELFF.